Listed below are T cell receptor beta chains from one sample, sequenced in a study of control samples from healthy donors and cancer patients. Using immunoSEQ multiplex PCR, the repertoire was profiled, and TCRdb retains in-frame clones only, with some absent. The sample shows 120,000 or so clones, roughly 84% of them seen only once. Sequenced material: blood. These receptor sequences come from a man aged 40-49 years in good health. Each CDR3 is given with its conserved first and last residue. The D gene is left open where the match is weak. Only part of the rows carry a size: once, few, many, or a class if the clone is expanded.

D: .; V: TRBV7-6; size: .; J: TRBJ1-4; CDR3: CASSSRGPTNEKLFF; DNA: TGTGCCAGCAGCTCCCGGGGACCAACTAATGAAAAACTGTTTTTT
D: .; V: TRBV7-2; size: .; J: TRBJ2-3; CDR3: CASSRITDTQYF; DNA: TGTGCCAGCAGCCGGATCACAGATACGCAGTATTTT
D: TRBD2; V: TRBV29-1; size: few; J: TRBJ2-3; CDR3: CSVARLAGGIRGTQYF; DNA: TGCAGCGTCGCCCGACTAGCGGGGGGGATCAGGGGTACGCAGTATTTT
D: .; V: TRBV29-1; size: .; J: TRBJ1-2; CDR3: CSVEVLWPYGYTF; DNA: TGCAGCGTTGAAGTTTTGTGGCCCTATGGCTACACCTTC
D: .; V: TRBV11-3; size: .; J: TRBJ2-3; CDR3: CASSMGPDTQYF; DNA: TGTGCCAGCAGCATGGGACCGGATACGCAGTATTTT
D: .; V: TRBV7-9; size: .; J: TRBJ2-7; CDR3: CASSKEVGKALYEQYF; DNA: TGTGCCAGCAGCAAAGAGGTCGGTAAGGCCCTCTACGAGCAGTACTTC
D: TRBD1; V: TRBV12-3/TRBV12-4; size: .; J: TRBJ2-1; CDR3: CASSYKRTGEFF; DNA: TGTGCCAGCAGTTATAAGCGGACAGGGGAGTTCTTC
D: TRBD2; V: TRBV7-7; size: .; J: TRBJ2-5; CDR3: CASSGLSGGAGETQYF; DNA: TGTGCCAGCAGCGGTTTGAGCGGGGGGGCCGGGGAGACCCAGTACTTC
D: TRBD2; V: TRBV6-2/TRBV6-3; size: .; J: TRBJ2-3; CDR3: CASSYGGGATDTQYF; DNA: TGTGCCAGCAGTTACGGCGGGGGGGCTACAGATACGCAGTATTTT
D: TRBD2; V: TRBV11-3; size: .; J: TRBJ2-2; CDR3: CASSGTGGPRTGELFF; DNA: TGTGCCAGCAGCGGAACGGGGGGGCCGCGTACCGGGGAGCTGTTTTTT
D: .; V: TRBV19; size: .; J: TRBJ1-6; CDR3: CASSISSYNSPLHF; DNA: TGTGCCAGTAGTATCAGCTCCTATAATTCACCCCTCCACTTT
D: TRBD2; V: TRBV13; size: .; J: TRBJ2-7; CDR3: CASSLGRTSGPSTHGEQYF; DNA: TGTGCCAGCAGCTTAGGCCGGACTAGCGGGCCCTCGACTCACGGCGAGCAGTACTTC
D: TRBD1; V: TRBV27; size: .; J: TRBJ1-2; CDR3: CASSFAGGQGYTF; DNA: TGTGCCAGCAGTTTCGCAGGGGGCCAGGGCTACACCTTC
D: TRBD2; V: TRBV27; size: few; J: TRBJ2-1; CDR3: CASSRPSGGYNEQFF; DNA: TGTGCCAGCAGCCGCCCTAGCGGGGGGTACAATGAGCAGTTCTTC
D: .; V: TRBV6-1; size: .; J: TRBJ2-7; CDR3: CASSEQRYEQYF; DNA: TGTGCCAGCAGTGAACAGCGGTACGAGCAGTACTTC
D: TRBD1; V: TRBV24-1; size: .; J: TRBJ2-5; CDR3: CATSDRDRGPQETQYF; DNA: TGTGCCACCAGTGACCGGGACAGGGGGCCCCAAGAGACCCAGTACTTC
D: .; V: TRBV7-9; size: .; J: TRBJ1-2; CDR3: CASSLGRLNYGYTF; DNA: TGTGCCAGCAGCTTAGGACGCCTTAACTATGGCTACACCTTC
D: .; V: TRBV7-9; size: .; J: TRBJ1-2; CDR3: CASSLEVAAYGYTF; DNA: TGTGCCAGCAGCTTAGAGGTGGCAGCCTATGGCTACACCTTC
D: .; V: TRBV7-9; size: .; J: TRBJ1-2; CDR3: CASSFNTYYGYTF; DNA: TGTGCCAGCAGCTTCAACACCTACTATGGCTACACCTTC
D: .; V: TRBV11-2; size: .; J: TRBJ2-3; CDR3: CASSFKGTSTDTQYF; DNA: TGTGCCAGCAGCTTCAAGGGAACTAGCACAGATACGCAGTATTTT
D: .; V: TRBV9; size: .; J: TRBJ2-7; CDR3: CASSVEGGAFYEQYF; DNA: TGTGCCAGCAGCGTAGAGGGGGGGGCCTTCTACGAGCAGTACTTC
D: TRBD2; V: TRBV11-2; size: .; J: TRBJ2-5; CDR3: CASIKGRGPNQETQYF; DNA: TGTGCCAGCATCAAAGGGAGGGGCCCAAACCAAGAGACCCAGTACTTC
D: TRBD2; V: TRBV3-1/TRBV3-2; size: .; J: TRBJ2-1; CDR3: CASSRGTTDNEQFF; DNA: TGTGCCAGCAGCCGAGGGACTACTGACAATGAGCAGTTCTTC
D: .; V: TRBV19; size: .; J: TRBJ2-7; CDR3: CASSLRGSGPYEQYF; DNA: TGTGCCAGTAGTCTCCGAGGATCCGGGCCTTACGAGCAGTACTTC
D: TRBD2; V: TRBV19; size: .; J: TRBJ2-3; CDR3: CASSIVPGGVTDTQYF; DNA: TGTGCCAGTAGTATAGTCCCTGGGGGGGTTACAGATACGCAGTATTTT
D: .; V: TRBV6-5; size: .; J: TRBJ1-5; CDR3: CASSYRQGNQPQHF; DNA: TGTGCCAGCAGTTATCGACAGGGCAATCAGCCCCAGCATTTT
D: TRBD1; V: TRBV6-2/TRBV6-3; size: once; J: TRBJ1-5; CDR3: CASSYTGQGNQPQHF; DNA: TGTGCCAGCAGTTACACAGGACAGGGGAATCAGCCCCAGCATTTT
D: .; V: TRBV2; size: .; J: TRBJ2-7; CDR3: CASSIVSSYEQYF; DNA: TGTGCCAGCAGTATTGTCAGCTCCTACGAGCAGTACTTC
D: .; V: TRBV19; size: .; J: TRBJ1-1; CDR3: CASSIWVIQGNTEAFF; DNA: TGTGCCAGTAGTATATGGGTAATACAGGGGAACACTGAAGCTTTCTTT
D: .; V: TRBV19; size: .; J: TRBJ1-3; CDR3: CAGLSTGSGNTIYF; DNA: TGTGCCGGCCTCTCGACCGGGTCTGGAAACACCATATATTTT
D: .; V: TRBV30; size: medium-sized; J: TRBJ1-6; CDR3: CAWSGEWVRNSPLHF; DNA: TGTGCCTGGAGCGGGGAGTGGGTGAGGAATTCACCCCTCCACTTT
D: .; V: TRBV10-1; size: .; J: TRBJ1-3; CDR3: CASSVALAAGNTIYF; DNA: TGCGCCAGCAGTGTGGCCTTGGCAGCTGGAAACACCATATATTTT
D: TRBD1; V: TRBV7-9; size: .; J: TRBJ1-3; CDR3: CATPRRTGSFRNTIYF; DNA: TGTGCCACCCCTAGGAGGACAGGGTCGTTTCGAAACACCATATATTTT